This TCR beta chain was obtained from a study of blood T cells in healthy people across ages (dated by TCRdb to 2013 to 2016). With respect to the entire study: In model experiments, roughly one uniquely barcoded TCR beta cDNA molecule per two T cells was captured by template switching. To track age-related changes in TCR beta repertoire diversity, the study relied on deep sequencing normalized with unique cDNA molecular identifiers. Two additional independent replicas of 1 million unique cDNA reads from the same blood draw were analyzed for two donors (one aged 18 to 30 and one aged 80 or older). Donors were grouped into four age groups: young (average approximately 15 years), middle-aged (39), aged (approximately 58) and long-lived (just over 80). To avoid experimental bias, donors of different ages were spread randomly across the sequencing lanes.

What the work shows at the level of the full study, not this receptor alone: Because the CMV infection status of the donors was unknown, age-related changes in expanded clonotypes may potentially have been confounded. Estimates of total diversity from one million sequenced T cells were regarded as lower bounds and underestimates. A strong correlation was found between observed TCR beta diversity and the percentage of naive T cells measured by flow cytometry. Since profiling was done on bulk unsorted PBMCs, naive and antigen-experienced compartments could not be conclusively compared. As age increased, observed TCR beta diversity per million T cells dropped in a roughly linear way, and a significant reduction was already evident by age about 40. Compared with the aged group, more naive CD4+ T cells, fewer expanded clones and increased TCR diversity were shown by the long-lived group, suggesting age selection.

Remarks on this clonotype: Its antigen has not been determined. No base-level quality is on record; no much larger clone is a single base apart.

V lost 7 bases and J lost 3 bases; the stretch between them is 19 bases long. The cysteine opens and the phenylalanine closes a CDR3 of 15 amino acids. Just CDR3 DNA is preserved here, 45 bases in frame from base 1. Via the germline V gene, CDR1 is SGHTA and CDR2 FQGNSA. The roughly 39 donors, aged about 6 to 95 years, were systemically healthy Caucasian individuals from Russia. About 10 milliliters of peripheral blood were collected from each donor into EDTA-treated Vacutainer tubes. Ficoll-Paque density-gradient centrifugation was used to isolate PBMCs, with at least 6.5 million per sample. Trizol reagent was used to extract total RNA from PBMCs, with at least 6 micrograms per sample. For every donor, flow cytometry on a PBMC aliquot measured the percentage of naive CD45RAhigh/CD27high T cells. Preparation of the library involved 5' RACE. Sequenced on an Illumina HiSeq 2500. A second PCR of about 6 to 11 cycles was performed with a sample-barcoded 5' primer and a J-beta primer mix. A template-switch 5' adaptor carrying 12 random nucleotides introduced a unique molecular identifier onto each TCR beta cDNA molecule. Each sample yielded at least 2.5 million CDR3-containing paired-end reads. First-strand cDNA synthesis was performed from all RNA using the Mint cDNA synthesis kit, with priming by a TRBC-specific oligonucleotide. After uracil-DNA glycosylase treatment, a first 18-cycle PCR used universal primers M1SS and BC2_uni_R on all cDNA. As for the authors' bioinformatics: Each sample was normalized by randomly selecting 1 million high-quality reads, each carrying a distinct molecular identifier. Reads with shared molecular identifiers were discarded instead of being binned into consensus sequences. MiTCR, set to a Q25 quality threshold and the strictest error-elimination algorithm, was used for CDR3 identification, clonotype clustering and error correction. A nonparametric unseen species model with Euler transformation was used to estimate lower-bound total TCR beta diversity. The public sequencing data were trimmed at Q25 with fastp and processed into clonotypes with MiXCR by TCRdb, which kept only in-frame beta chains. Rows matching on CDR3 protein sequence are summarized as one entry with the most common DNA and genes. The V and J calls shown here were made by TCRdb, not taken from the authors' results. For this sample there are 790,000 or so distinct CDR3 sequences; roughly three fifths appear just once. The ten most abundant clones make up roughly 25% of the sample.

Recombination linked TRBV7-2 to TRBJ2-7; TRBD1 is possibly the D segment (5 matching bases). This clonotype was obtained from a man aged 35 to 55 in good health. The sequencing sample was made of blood. The DNA sequence is TGTGCCAGCACCACAGGCCGCACGAAAAACTACGAGCAGTACTTC. Translation gives CASTTGRTKNYEQYF.